Listed here are 13 T cell receptor beta chains from one sample, sequenced in a study of T cell repertoires in cytomegalovirus infection. TCRdb processed the reads anew with MiXCR; each CDR3 protein has one entry. The sample holds some 700,000 distinct CDR3 sequences, 35% seen once. Sequences were obtained from PBMCs. The receptors were sampled from a human donor in good health (CMV status not recorded). Some clones in this sample may be carry-over from other donors' samples.

The chain employs TRBV7-9 and TRBJ1-6; no definite D call. The CDR3 is 15 residues long. Germline V gene data show CDR1 as SEHNR and CDR2 as FQNEAQ (reference sequence). Trimming took 5 bases from V and 5 from J, leaving 13 bases between them. As DNA, the CDR3 is TGTGCCAGCAGCCCAGAGGGCCTCAATAATTCACCCCTCCACTTT. It yields the protein CASSPEGLNNSPLHF.

In its sample, this clonotype was seen a few times. This chain joins TRBV20-1 and TRBJ2-7; 9 bases match TRBD2. The germline V gene has CDR1 DFQATT and CDR2 SNEGSKA (reference sequence). The junction had 12 bases not matched to a gene; V was cut back by 1 base and J by 2 bases. This CDR3 spans 17 amino acids. The CDR3 reads CSARVLKTSGDAYEQYF. The DNA for the CDR3 is TGCAGTGCTAGAGTCCTGAAGACTAGCGGTGATGCCTACGAGCAGTACTTC.

This chain uses TRBV5-1 with TRBJ1-1, with D possibly being TRBD1 (6 bases). Trimming cost V 6 bases and J 4 bases, with 25 bases left between them. Germline loops: CDR1 SGHRS, CDR2 YFSETQ. The CDR3 is 17 amino acids. For the CDR3, the DNA is TGCGCCAGCACCCCTATTAACGGCGGGGGGGCGACCACTGAAGCTTTCTTT. It encodes CASTPINGGGATTEAFF. Full variable domain (missing parts from reference TRBV5-1 and TRBJ1-1): KAGVTQTPRYLIKTRGQQVTLSCSPISGHRSVSWYQQTPGQGLQFLFEYFSETQRNKGNFPGRFSGRQFSNSRSEMNVSTLELGDSALYLCASTPINGGGATTEAFFGQGTRLTVV.

CDR3 DNA: TGTGCCAGCAGTTTATGGGGACAGGGGAGCTATGGCTACACCTTC. It codes for CASSLWGQGSYGYTF. V is TRBV27 and J is TRBJ1-2; TRBD1 matches at 10 bases. Trimming removed 1 base from V and 4 bases from J; junction bases left unmatched: 3. The CDR3 length is 15 residues. Germline V lookup: CDR1 MNHEY, CDR2 SMNVEV (reference sequence).

This clonotype was observed a handful of times. The rearrangement uses TRBV6-5 and TRBJ1-1; maybe TRBD1 (5 bases). The V end was cut by 5 bases, the J end by 5 bases, with 18 bases between. Germline loops: CDR1 MNHEY, CDR2 SVGAGI. CDR3 length equals 15 residues. CDR3: CASSPSGGVRTEAFF. CDR3 DNA: TGTGCCAGCAGTCCTTCTGGGGGGGTCAGGACTGAAGCTTTCTTT.

The V gene is TRBV11-1, the J gene TRBJ2-5; TRBD1 agrees at 7 bases. CDR3 length: 18 amino acids. V gave up 5 bases and J gave up 0 bases; unmatched junction bases: 15. Germline lookup yields CDR1 SGHAT and CDR2 FQDESV (reference sequence). CDR3 protein: CASSQGVGGLAYQETQYF. CDR3 coding DNA: TGTGCCAGCAGCCAGGGGGTCGGTGGCTTGGCGTACCAAGAGACCCAGTACTTC. Supplemented by reference TRBV11-1 and TRBJ2-5, the full variable domain reads EAEVAQSPRYKITEKSQAVAFWCDPISGHATLYWYRQILGQGPELLVQFQDESVVDDSQLPKDRFSAERLKGVDSTLKIQPAELGDSAMYLCASSQGVGGLAYQETQYFGPGTRLLVL.

V gene TRBV6-6 combines with J gene TRBJ2-7; 8 nucleotides align to TRBD1. The CDR3 covers 18 residues. Germline loops: CDR1 MNHNY, CDR2 SVGAGI (reference sequence). V was pared by 2 bases and J by 2 bases, with 14 bases of the junction left unmatched. The CDR3 protein is CASSYDRGSQDPTYEQYF. The CDR3, as DNA: TGTGCCAGCAGTTACGACAGGGGCTCCCAGGACCCAACCTACGAGCAGTACTTC.

This clonotype was detected many times. V gene TRBV7-2 combines with J gene TRBJ1-2; 7 bases are a match to TRBD1. V lost 5 bases to trimming and J lost 8 bases; unmatched junction nucleotides: 8. Germline V gene sequence: CDR1 SGHTA, CDR2 FQGNSA. The CDR3 is 13 residues long. CDR3 in DNA: TGTGCCAGCAGCACCCGGACAGGTTGGGGCTACACCTTC. This codes for CASSTRTGWGYTF.

This clonotype showed up many times. The chain carries TRBV2 and TRBJ1-1; D unresolved. V was trimmed by 4 bases and J by 3 bases, leaving 3 bases between them. The CDR3 totals 11 residues. Germline CDR1 and CDR2: SNHLY and FYNNEI. The CDR3 region has the DNA TGTGCCAGCAGTGGGGACACTGAAGCTTTCTTT. Amino acid sequence: CASSGDTEAFF.

As regards this clonotype: Being one base from a much bigger clone, this may be a read error. This rearrangement joins TRBV6-1 to TRBJ2-7, with 12 bases that match TRBD2. The CDR3 extends over 15 amino acids. The V gene's germline CDR1 is MNHNS and CDR2 SASEGT. CDR3 residues: CASSQPSGRAYDQYF. As DNA, the CDR3 is TGTGCCAGCAGCCAGCCTAGCGGGAGGGCCTACGATCAGTACTTC.

The rearrangement joins TRBV19 to TRBJ1-2, with 8 bases lining up with TRBD1. The CDR3 is 13 amino acids. The V segment lost 5 bases and the J segment 8 bases; nucleotides outside the gene matches: 7. Germline CDR1 is LNHDA and CDR2 is SQIVND (reference sequence). The CDR3 bases are TGTGCCAGTAGTCTTCGGACAGGGTGGGGCTACACCTTC. Residues: CASSLRTGWGYTF. The full variable domain, rest sourced from reference TRBV19 and TRBJ1-2, is DGGITQSPKYLFRKEGQNVTLSCEQNLNHDAMYWYRQDPGQGLRLIYYSQIVNDFQKGDIAEGYSVSREKKESFPLTVTSAQKNPTAFYLCASSLRTGWGYTFGSGTRLTVV.

Regarding this clonotype: The CDR3 does not close with the conserved phenylalanine or tryptophan, likely indicating a read error. The CDR3 reads CASSLVQQPQHY. The DNA of the CDR3 is TGTGCCAGCAGTTTAGTCCAACAGCCCCAGCATTAT. This chain connects TRBV12-3 or TRBV12-4 to TRBJ1-5; D is unresolved. Trimming stripped 1 base from V and 7 bases from J, with 5 bases between. This CDR3 spans 12 amino acids.

This clonotype has a handful of counts. V is TRBV6-1 and J is TRBJ2-1, with D uncertain. The germline V and J ends were trimmed by 6 bases and 0 bases, with 9 bases remaining between them. The CDR3 has 14 amino acids. Looked up from germline, CDR1 is MNHNS and CDR2 is SASEGT. DNA of the CDR3: TGTGCCAGCAGATGGGGTCCCTCCTACAATGAGCAGTTCTTC. Translation: CASRWGPSYNEQFF.